This is a list of T cell receptor beta chains from one sample in a study of T cell responses to AZD1222 COVID-19 vaccine. The assay was immunoSEQ multiplex PCR, and TCRdb's table has in-frame clones only and misses some. The sample lists around 150,000 clones, roughly 88% occurring once. Material: peripheral blood, obtained on day 0 of MenACWY control vaccination. The receptors come from an adult in good health. The CDR3 runs from the conserved cysteine through the conserved F or W. D genes are given only for firm matches. Some rows have no size entry. The others give once, few or many, or a class for an expanded clone.

j_call v_call d_call clone_size cdr3_length cdr3_nt cdr3_aa
TRBJ1-2 TRBV7-2 TRBD1 . 14 TGTGCCAGCAGCAATATGGACAGGGCCCATGGCTACACCTTC CASSNMDRAHGYTF
TRBJ1-1 TRBV18 . few 18 TGTGCCAGCTCACCATATGGGGGGGTAGGGCGGCCACAGATACGAGCTTTCTTT CASSPYGGVGRPQIRAFF
TRBJ2-1 TRBV9 TRBD2 once 14 TGTGCCAGCATGCCTAGCGGGAAGTACAATGAGCAGTTCTTC CASMPSGKYNEQFF
TRBJ1-2 TRBV6-5 . . 15 TGTGCCAGCAGCAAGCGGGGACACCAAAACTATGGCTACACCTTC CASSKRGHQNYGYTF
TRBJ1-5 TRBV6-2/TRBV6-3 TRBD1 once 17 TGTGCCAGCAGCTCATACGACAGGGGTCTCAGCAATCAGCCCCAGCATTTT CASSSYDRGLSNQPQHF
TRBJ2-2 TRBV19 TRBD2 once 14 TGTGCCAGTAGTATACGCGGGGGGGCCGGGGAGCTGTTTTTT CASSIRGGAGELFF
TRBJ2-3 TRBV7-9 TRBD1 . 12 TGTGCCAGTACAGGGGCCCCAGATACGCAGTATTTT CASTGAPDTQYF
TRBJ2-7 TRBV5-4 TRBD2 . 14 TGTGCCAGCAGCTTGAAGGCTAGCGGGAGCGAGCAGTACTTC CASSLKASGSEQYF
TRBJ2-7 TRBV6-6 . . 15 TGTGCCAGCAGTTACCAGGTGGGAAGCTCCTACGAGCAGTACTTC CASSYQVGSSYEQYF
TRBJ2-5 TRBV5-6 . . 16 TGTGCCAGCAGCTGGGGTCTGCGGGGATACCAAGAGACCCAGTACTTC CASSWGLRGYQETQYF
TRBJ2-7 TRBV5-5 . . 16 TGTGCCAGCAGCTTGCGGTGGACGGGTTCAGGGTACGAGCAGTACTTC CASSLRWTGSGYEQYF
TRBJ2-7 TRBV9 TRBD1 . 15 TGTGCCAGCAGCTATGGACAGGCCAGCTCCTACGAGCAGTACTTC CASSYGQASSYEQYF
TRBJ1-4 TRBV10-3 . once 14 TGTGCCATCAGTGAAGCCCGGGACCGGGAAAAACTGTTTTTT CAISEARDREKLFF
TRBJ2-2 TRBV19 TRBD2 . 16 TGTGCCAGTAGTATAAACGGGGGGGCGAACACCGGGGAGCTGTTTTTT CASSINGGANTGELFF